This TCR beta chain emerged from a study of beta chain features in type 1 diabetes. Study background: Examination covered 107,917,701 sorted cells spanning all samples. Study results and caveats: A greater similarity of naive, central memory and Treg TCRB repertoires was seen among patients than among healthy donors.

About this clone: What it binds is unknown.

The CDR3 loop spans 16 amino acids. Trimming shortened V by 4 bases and J by 2 bases, and 18 bases separated the two germline ends. Germline CDR1 and CDR2: SGHRS and YFSETQ. The authors reverse transcribed all of the isolated RNA, so sequencing captured expressed TCRB transcripts. Sequencing used immunoSEQ multiplex PCR; TCRdb keeps in-frame clones, though not all of them. The table lists 150,000 or so clones, less than 9.5% of them singletons. Approximately 110 mL of blood, on average, came from one heparinised draw per donor. Sorting based on CD45RO/CCR7/CD25/CD127/CD95/CD27 separated CD4+ naive, central memory, regulatory and stem cell-like memory cells.

The TCR sequence derives from a woman aged 18-29 years in good health. The material sequenced was central memory CD4+ T cells from blood. This sequence joins TRBV5-1 and TRBJ1-2; D is unclear. CDR3 sequence: CASSPDGNLGNYGYTF. The CDR3 DNA sequence: TGCGCCAGCAGCCCCGACGGAAACCTCGGGAACTATGGCTACACCTTC.